Listed below are T cell receptor beta chains from one sample, sequenced in a study of CD8 T cells in ankylosing spondylitis. TCRdb re-analysed the 5' RACE reads in MiXCR, keeping a single row per CDR3 protein. The sample contains 100,000 to 150,000 distinct CDR3 sequences, over 7% of which appear only once. What was sequenced was blood, either unsorted or a sorted T cell fraction (not recorded which). The receptors originated from a male donor with ankylosing spondylitis or in good health (not recorded which). The CDR3 runs from the conserved cysteine through the conserved F or W. A D gene is named only where the DNA matches it firmly. Rows may omit the clone size; those that give it use once, few, many or a size class.

D gene,V gene,clone size,J gene,CDR3 DNA,CDR3 protein
-,TRBV12-3/TRBV12-4,few,TRBJ2-2,TGTGCCAGCAGCCCCTCGGTAGTGAGAAACACCGGGGAGCTGTTTTTT,CASSPSVVRNTGELFF
-,TRBV6-1,-,TRBJ1-5,TGTGCCAGCAGTGAATTGGGGGCGAAACAGCCCCAGCATTTT,CASSELGAKQPQHF
TRBD2,TRBV5-5,many,TRBJ2-5,TGTGCCAGCAGCAGCGAACCTCTAGCGGGGCAAGAGACCCAGTACTTC,CASSSEPLAGQETQYF
-,TRBV20-1,many,TRBJ2-1,TGCAGTGCTAGAGACCCTGGGGCAGTCTCCTACAATGAGCAGTTCTTC,CSARDPGAVSYNEQFF
TRBD1,TRBV5-1,many,TRBJ2-1,TGCGCCAGCAGCTACTATCGGGACAGAACCAATGAGCAGTTCTTC,CASSYYRDRTNEQFF
-,TRBV11-1,many,TRBJ2-1,TGTGCCAGCAGCTTAGGGCCGCTAGCGATAATCTACAATGAGCAGTTCTTC,CASSLGPLAIIYNEQFF
-,TRBV7-9,-,TRBJ2-1,TGTGCCAGCAGCAAGGTAGCAGGGGTCCGCAATGAGCAGTTCTTC,CASSKVAGVRNEQFF
-,TRBV5-5,many,TRBJ1-4,TGTGCCAGCAGACTTGCCGGGACCAGGGGCGAAAAACTGTTTTTT,CASRLAGTRGEKLFF
TRBD2,TRBV20-1,many,TRBJ2-3,TGCAGTGTTAAACTAGCGGGAGCCGCAGATACGCAGTATTTT,CSVKLAGAADTQYF
-,TRBV7-7,-,TRBJ2-1,TGTGCTAGCAGCCCAGACTACGTCAATGAGCAGTTCTTC,CASSPDYVNEQFF
TRBD2,TRBV4-3,many,TRBJ2-7,TGCGCCAGCAGCCAATTCGGGACTAACCCCCTGGTTGGGCAGTACTTC,CASSQFGTNPLVGQYF
TRBD1,TRBV11-2,many,TRBJ2-1,TGTGCCAGCAGCTTATCGGGACAGGGGTACAATGAGCAGTTCTTC,CASSLSGQGYNEQFF
-,TRBV24-1,many,TRBJ2-1,TGTGCCACCAGTGATCTGCGGAATGAGCAGTTCTTC,CATSDLRNEQFF
-,TRBV7-2,many,TRBJ2-2,TGTGCCAGCAGCTCATCCAGCGGGGAGCTGTTTTTT,CASSSSSGELFF
-,TRBV20-1,many,TRBJ2-5,TGCAGTGCTAGGGCCCATGCCCAACAAGAGACCCAGTACTTC,CSARAHAQQETQYF
-,TRBV5-1,many,TRBJ2-6,TGCGCCAGCACTGACATCCGCTCTGGGGCCAACGTCCTGACTTTC,CASTDIRSGANVLTF
-,TRBV6-1,few,TRBJ1-1,TGTGCCAGCAGAGTCAGGGAGGGGGACACTGAAGCTTTCTTT,CASRVREGDTEAFF
-,TRBV29-1,many,TRBJ2-5,TGCAGCGTGGAACACAGACAAGAGACCCAGTACTTC,CSVEHRQETQYF
-,TRBV7-2,few,TRBJ2-1,TGTGCCAGCAGCTTAAGACGAAACACCCCAGGAGGTGAGCAGTTCTTC,CASSLRRNTPGGEQFF
-,TRBV11-2,many,TRBJ1-4,TGTGCCAGCAGCTTAGTCGCCACCCCCAGGGAAAAACTGTTTTTT,CASSLVATPREKLFF
TRBD1,TRBV28,many,TRBJ1-4,TGTGCCAGCCGGACAGGGCCACCAACTAATGAAAAACTGTTTTTT,CASRTGPPTNEKLFF
-,TRBV27,many,TRBJ1-2,TGTGCCAGCAGTCCCACGTTTAGGGGGATGGGGAACTATGGCTACACCTTC,CASSPTFRGMGNYGYTF
-,TRBV3-1,many,TRBJ1-5,TGTGCCAGCAGCCAGGCTATGGGACTCAGCAATCAGCCCCAGCATTTT,CASSQAMGLSNQPQHF
-,TRBV29-1,many,TRBJ1-4,TGCAGCGTTGTGTCAGGGCTTAATAATGAAAAACTGTTTTTT,CSVVSGLNNEKLFF
-,TRBV7-2,-,TRBJ2-5,TGTGCCAGCAGCTCCCTTGAGACCCAGTACTTC,CASSSLETQYF
TRBD1,TRBV6-2/TRBV6-3,many,TRBJ1-1,TGTGCCAGCGTATCCTTCCAGGGGGGTAAGAACACTGAAGCTTTCTTT,CASVSFQGGKNTEAFF
-,TRBV6-1,many,TRBJ2-3,TGTGCCAGCAGGAGTGGGAGCACAGATACGCAGTATTTT,CASRSGSTDTQYF
-,TRBV5-5,few,TRBJ2-7,TGTGCCAGCAGCCCCCAGGGGTCCCCCTACGAGCAGTACTTC,CASSPQGSPYEQYF
TRBD2,TRBV7-2,many,TRBJ2-1,TGTGCCAGCAGCTTGGGTCCTAGCGGGAGAGGTGGCAATGAGCAGTTCTTC,CASSLGPSGRGGNEQFF
-,TRBV7-9,many,TRBJ2-3,TGTGCCAGCAGCTTAAACTGGATTACAGATACGCAGTATTTT,CASSLNWITDTQYF
TRBD2,TRBV12-3/TRBV12-4,-,TRBJ2-3,TGTGCCAGCAGTTTAGCCGGGACTAGAGCAGATACGCAGTATTTT,CASSLAGTRADTQYF
-,TRBV29-1,-,TRBJ1-5,TGCAGCCCTAAAGCCGGGGGTCGCAATCAGCCCCAGCATTTT,CSPKAGGRNQPQHF
-,TRBV25-1,many,TRBJ2-1,TGTGCCAGCAGTGCGGTCCCATCCTCCTACAATGAGCAGTTCTTC,CASSAVPSSYNEQFF
-,TRBV3-1,many,TRBJ2-3,TGTGCCAGCAGCCCAACTGCGCGGGGAGTAGGCCCAGATACGCAGTATTTT,CASSPTARGVGPDTQYF
TRBD1,TRBV20-1,many,TRBJ1-4,TGCAGTGCTAAAACTGGGACAGTTGAAAAACTGTTTTTT,CSAKTGTVEKLFF
-,TRBV29-1,many,TRBJ2-5,TGCAGCGTGCGACAGTTCCAAGAGACCCAGTACTTC,CSVRQFQETQYF
TRBD2,TRBV28,many,TRBJ2-3,TGTGCCAGCAGTTCAACCTCCCCGACTAGCGGACAGGTTACAGATACGCAGTATTTT,CASSSTSPTSGQVTDTQYF
-,TRBV4-2,once,TRBJ1-4,TGTGCCAGCAGCCCCTCTGGACCCTTAGAAAAACTGTTTTTT,CASSPSGPLEKLFF
-,TRBV6-2/TRBV6-3,few,TRBJ2-7,TGTGCCAGCAGTTCTCCCGGGGTCTGGGCCATTGACGAGCAGTACTTC,CASSSPGVWAIDEQYF
-,TRBV5-1,many,TRBJ1-2,TGCGCCAGCAGCAAGTACAGGGAGGGTGGCTACACCTTC,CASSKYREGGYTF
TRBD2,TRBV28,-,TRBJ2-5,TGTGCCAGCAGTCATAGCGGGAGGCTTGGAGAGACCCAGTACTTC,CASSHSGRLGETQYF
TRBD1,TRBV7-9,-,TRBJ1-2,TGTGCCAGCAGCACCGGACAGGCGGCGTCTTTATATGGCTACACCTTC,CASSTGQAASLYGYTF
TRBD2,TRBV5-1,many,TRBJ2-5,TGCGCCAGCGAACCCTGGGCGGGAGTACGAGAGACCCAGTACTTC,CASEPWAGVRETQYF
-,TRBV29-1,-,TRBJ1-2,TGCAGCGTCGGGACCCCGTCAAGAGGCTACACCTTC,CSVGTPSRGYTF
TRBD2,TRBV29-1,few,TRBJ2-1,TGCAGCGCAAAAACCGGACTAGCGGCCTACAATGAGCAGTTCTTC,CSAKTGLAAYNEQFF